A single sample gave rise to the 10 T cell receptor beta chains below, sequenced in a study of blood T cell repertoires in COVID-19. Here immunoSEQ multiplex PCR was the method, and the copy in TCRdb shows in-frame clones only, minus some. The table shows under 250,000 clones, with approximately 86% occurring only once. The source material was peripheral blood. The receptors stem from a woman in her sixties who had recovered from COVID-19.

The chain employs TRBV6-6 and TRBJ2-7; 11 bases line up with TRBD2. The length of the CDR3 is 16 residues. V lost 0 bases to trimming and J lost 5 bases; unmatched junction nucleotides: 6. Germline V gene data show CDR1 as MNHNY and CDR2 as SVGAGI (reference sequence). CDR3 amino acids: CASSYSSGGASNEQYF. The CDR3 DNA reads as TGTGCCAGCAGTTACTCTAGCGGGGGGGCTTCTAACGAGCAGTACTTC.

DNA of the CDR3: TGTGCCAGCAGCGTCGCCTACGAGCAGTACTTC. Translation gives CASSVAYEQYF. The V call is TRBV7-2, the J call TRBJ2-7; no clear D. The CDR3 is made up of 11 amino acids. Germline V gene sequence: CDR1 SGHTA, CDR2 FQGNSA. The ends were cut back, 5 bases at V and 2 bases at J, with 4 bases in the middle.

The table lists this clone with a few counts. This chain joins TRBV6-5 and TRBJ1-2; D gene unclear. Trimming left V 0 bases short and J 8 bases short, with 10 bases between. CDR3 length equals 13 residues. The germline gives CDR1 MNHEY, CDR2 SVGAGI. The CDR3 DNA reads TGTGCCAGCAGTTACTCGAGGGTGAGCGGCTACACCTTC. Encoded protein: CASSYSRVSGYTF.

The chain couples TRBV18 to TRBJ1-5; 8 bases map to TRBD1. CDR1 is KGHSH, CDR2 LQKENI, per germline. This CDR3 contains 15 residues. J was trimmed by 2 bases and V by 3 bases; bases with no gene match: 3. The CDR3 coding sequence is TGTGCCAGCTCACCGGACAGGGTCGGCAATCAGCCCCAGCATTTT. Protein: CASSPDRVGNQPQHF.

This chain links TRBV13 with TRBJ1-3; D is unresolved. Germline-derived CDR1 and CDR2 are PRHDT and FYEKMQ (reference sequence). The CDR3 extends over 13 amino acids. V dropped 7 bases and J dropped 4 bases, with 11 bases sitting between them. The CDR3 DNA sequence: TGTGCCAGCACCGAGTTACAGGGAAACACCATATATTTT. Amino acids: CASTELQGNTIYF.

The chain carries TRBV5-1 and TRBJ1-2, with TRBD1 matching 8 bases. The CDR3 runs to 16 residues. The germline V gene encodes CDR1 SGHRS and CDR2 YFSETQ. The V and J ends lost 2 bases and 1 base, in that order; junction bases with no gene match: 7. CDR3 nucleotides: TGCGCCAGCAGCTTAACCCCCACAGGGGGTAACTATGGCTACACCTTC. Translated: CASSLTPTGGNYGYTF.

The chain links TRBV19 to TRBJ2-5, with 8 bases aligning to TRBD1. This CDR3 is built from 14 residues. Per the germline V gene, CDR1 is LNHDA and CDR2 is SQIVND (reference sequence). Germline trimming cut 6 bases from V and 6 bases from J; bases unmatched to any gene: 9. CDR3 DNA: TGTGCCAGTAGCTCACCAGGGGGCGCGAAGACCCAGTACTTC. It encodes CASSSPGGAKTQYF.

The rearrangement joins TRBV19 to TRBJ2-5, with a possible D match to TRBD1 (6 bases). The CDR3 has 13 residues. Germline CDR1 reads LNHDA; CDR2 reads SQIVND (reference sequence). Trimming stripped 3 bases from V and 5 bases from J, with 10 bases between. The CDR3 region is CASSIPGDETQYF. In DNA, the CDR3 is TGTGCCAGTAGTATCCCAGGGGACGAGACCCAGTACTTC.

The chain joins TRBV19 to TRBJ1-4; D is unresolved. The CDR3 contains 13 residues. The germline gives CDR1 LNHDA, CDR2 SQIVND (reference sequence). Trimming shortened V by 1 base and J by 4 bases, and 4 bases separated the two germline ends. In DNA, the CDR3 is TGTGCCAGTAGTATAGGACATAATGAAAAACTGTTTTTT. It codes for CASSIGHNEKLFF.

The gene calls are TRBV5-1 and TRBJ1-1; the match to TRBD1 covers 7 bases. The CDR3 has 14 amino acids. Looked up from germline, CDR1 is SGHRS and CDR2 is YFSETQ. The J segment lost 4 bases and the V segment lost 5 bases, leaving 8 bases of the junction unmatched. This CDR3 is CASSSQGGLTEAFF. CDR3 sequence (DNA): TGCGCCAGCAGTTCCCAGGGGGGACTCACTGAAGCTTTCTTT. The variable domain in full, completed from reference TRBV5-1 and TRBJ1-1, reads KAGVTQTPRYLIKTRGQQVTLSCSPISGHRSVSWYQQTPGQGLQFLFEYFSETQRNKGNFPGRFSGRQFSNSRSEMNVSTLELGDSALYLCASSSQGGLTEAFFGQGTRLTVV.